This T cell receptor beta chain is from a study of blood T cell repertoires in COVID-19. Study details: PBMCs, B-cell-depleted T cells, or T cells were the source of the cDNA or gDNA that made up the material.

Per the authors' pipeline: Amplified reference gene primers provided the basis for estimating nucleated cell counts. Generated by immunoSEQ multiplex PCR, the TCRdb table keeps only in-frame clones and is missing some. From that table come the V and J calls and clone size; the DNA was used to work out D and trimming. The sample holds nearly 200,000 clones, 80% to 85% seen once. The CDR3 totals 15 residues. Losses at the gene ends were 1 base for V and 2 bases for J; bases not matched to a gene: 4. Germline V CDR1 and CDR2: SGHRS, YFSETQ. The origin of this receptor is a man aged 35-49 years who had recovered from COVID-19. V is TRBV5-1 and J is TRBJ2-7; TRBD2 aligns across 9 bases. Sequenced sample: PBMCs or T cells enriched from blood (not recorded which). The CDR3 region has the DNA TGCGCCAGCAGCTTGTCTAGCGGGGTTACCTACGAGCAGTACTTC. It is translated as CASSLSSGVTYEQYF.